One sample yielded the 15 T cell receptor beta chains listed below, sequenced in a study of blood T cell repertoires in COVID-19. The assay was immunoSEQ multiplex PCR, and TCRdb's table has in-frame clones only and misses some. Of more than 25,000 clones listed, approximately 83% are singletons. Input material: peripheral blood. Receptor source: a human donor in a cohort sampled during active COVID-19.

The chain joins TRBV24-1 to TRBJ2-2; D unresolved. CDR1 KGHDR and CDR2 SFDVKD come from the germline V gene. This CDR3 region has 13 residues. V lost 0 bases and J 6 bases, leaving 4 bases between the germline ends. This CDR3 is CATSDLISGELFF. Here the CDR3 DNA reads TGTGCCACCAGTGATTTGATCTCCGGGGAGCTGTTTTTT.

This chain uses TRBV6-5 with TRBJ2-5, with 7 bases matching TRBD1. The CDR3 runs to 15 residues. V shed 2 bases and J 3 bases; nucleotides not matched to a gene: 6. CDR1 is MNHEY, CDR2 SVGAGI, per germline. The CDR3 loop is CASSYAAGTEETQYF. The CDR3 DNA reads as TGTGCCAGCAGTTACGCGGCCGGGACAGAAGAGACCCAGTACTTC.

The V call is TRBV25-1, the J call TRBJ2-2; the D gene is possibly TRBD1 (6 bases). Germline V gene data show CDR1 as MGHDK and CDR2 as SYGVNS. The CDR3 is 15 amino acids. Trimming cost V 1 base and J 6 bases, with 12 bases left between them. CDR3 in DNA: TGTGCCAGCAGTGAATCCGTCAGGGGAGCCGGGGAGCTGTTTTTT. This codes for CASSESVRGAGELFF.

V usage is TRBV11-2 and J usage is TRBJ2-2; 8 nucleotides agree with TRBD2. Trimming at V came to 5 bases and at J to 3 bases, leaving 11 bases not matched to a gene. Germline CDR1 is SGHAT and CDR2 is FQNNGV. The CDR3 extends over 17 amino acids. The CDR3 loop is CASSPGGEGGDTGELFF. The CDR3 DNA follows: TGTGCCAGCAGCCCGGGGGGGGAGGGAGGTGACACCGGGGAGCTGTTTTTT.

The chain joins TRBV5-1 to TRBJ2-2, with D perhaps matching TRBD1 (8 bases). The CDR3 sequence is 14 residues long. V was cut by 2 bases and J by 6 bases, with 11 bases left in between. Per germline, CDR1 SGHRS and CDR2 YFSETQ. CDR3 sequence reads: CASSLTGGAGELFF. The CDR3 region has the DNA TGCGCCAGCAGCTTAACAGGGGGGGCCGGGGAGCTGTTTTTT. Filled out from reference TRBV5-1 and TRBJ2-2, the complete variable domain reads KAGVTQTPRYLIKTRGQQVTLSCSPISGHRSVSWYQQTPGQGLQFLFEYFSETQRNKGNFPGRFSGRQFSNSRSEMNVSTLELGDSALYLCASSLTGGAGELFFGEGSRLTVL.

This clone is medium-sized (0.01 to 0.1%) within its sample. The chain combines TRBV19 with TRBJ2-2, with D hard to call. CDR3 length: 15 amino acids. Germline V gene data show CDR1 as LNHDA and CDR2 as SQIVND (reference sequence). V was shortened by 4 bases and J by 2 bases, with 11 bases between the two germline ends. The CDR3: CASSTQPVNTGELFF. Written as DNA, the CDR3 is TGTGCCAGTAGTACCCAACCAGTTAACACCGGGGAGCTGTTTTTT.

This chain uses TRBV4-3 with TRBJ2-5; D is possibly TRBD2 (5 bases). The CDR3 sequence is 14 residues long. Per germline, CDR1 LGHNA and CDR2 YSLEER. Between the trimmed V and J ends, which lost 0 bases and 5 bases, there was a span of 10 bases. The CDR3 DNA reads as TGCGCCAGCAGCCAAGATCGGGGTAGTGAGACCCAGTACTTC. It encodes CASSQDRGSETQYF.

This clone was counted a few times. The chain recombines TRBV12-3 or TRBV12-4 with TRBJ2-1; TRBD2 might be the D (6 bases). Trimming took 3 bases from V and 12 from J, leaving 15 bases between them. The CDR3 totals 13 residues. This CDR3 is CASSLEGGVGQFF. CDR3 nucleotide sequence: TGTGCCAGCAGTTTGGAGGGTGGAGTTGGGCAGTTCTTC.

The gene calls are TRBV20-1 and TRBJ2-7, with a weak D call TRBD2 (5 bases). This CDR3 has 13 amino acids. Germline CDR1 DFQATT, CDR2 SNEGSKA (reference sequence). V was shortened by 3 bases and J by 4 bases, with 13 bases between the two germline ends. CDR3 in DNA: TGCAGTGCTAGTCCCAGCGGAAAATACGAGCAGTACTTC. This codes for CSASPSGKYEQYF.

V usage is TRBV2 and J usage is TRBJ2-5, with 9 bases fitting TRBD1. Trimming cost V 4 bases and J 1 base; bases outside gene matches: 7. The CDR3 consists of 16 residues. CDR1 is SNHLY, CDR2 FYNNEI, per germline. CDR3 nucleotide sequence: TGTGCCAGCAGTGGCAGGACAGGGGAAATCCAAGAGACCCAGTACTTC. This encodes CASSGRTGEIQETQYF.

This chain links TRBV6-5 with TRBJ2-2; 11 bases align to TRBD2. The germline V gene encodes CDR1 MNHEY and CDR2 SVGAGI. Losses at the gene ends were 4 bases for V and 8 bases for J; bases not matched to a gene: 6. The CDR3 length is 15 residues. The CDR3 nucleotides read TGTGCCAGCAGTTCCTTTAGCGGGGGGGCTGGGGAGCTGTTTTTT. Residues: CASSSFSGGAGELFF.

The CDR3 reads CASSTGGTYEQYF. The CDR3 region has the DNA TGCGCCAGCAGCACCGGAGGGACCTACGAGCAGTACTTC. The rearrangement links TRBV5-1 to TRBJ2-7, with TRBD2 as a possible D gene (6 bases). Germline lookup yields CDR1 SGHRS and CDR2 YFSETQ. Trimming shortened V by 4 bases and J by 2 bases, and 10 bases separated the two germline ends. This CDR3 comprises 13 residues.

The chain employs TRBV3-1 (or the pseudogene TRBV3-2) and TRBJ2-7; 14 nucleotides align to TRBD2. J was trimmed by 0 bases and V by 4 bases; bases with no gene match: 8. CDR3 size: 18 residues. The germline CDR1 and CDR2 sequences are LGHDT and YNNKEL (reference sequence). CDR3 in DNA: TGTGCCAGCAGCCCGACTAGCGGGGGGGGCCGTCGCTCCTACGAGCAGTACTTC. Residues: CASSPTSGGGRRSYEQYF.

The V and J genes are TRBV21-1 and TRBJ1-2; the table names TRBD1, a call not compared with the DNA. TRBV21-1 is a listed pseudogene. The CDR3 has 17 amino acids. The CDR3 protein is CASRQGGDRAVSGGYTF. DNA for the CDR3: TGTGCCAGCAGGCAGGGTGGGGACAGGGCGGTTTCGGGTGGCTACACCTTC.

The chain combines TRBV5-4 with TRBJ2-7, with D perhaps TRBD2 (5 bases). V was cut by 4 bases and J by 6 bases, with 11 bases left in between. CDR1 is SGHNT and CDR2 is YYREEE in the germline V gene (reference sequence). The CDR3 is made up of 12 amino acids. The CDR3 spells CASSLRGREQYF. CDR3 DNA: TGTGCCAGCAGCCTTAGAGGGCGCGAGCAGTACTTC.